This TCR beta chain was obtained from a study of Tregs in tolerant kidney transplant recipients. Study-wide results and caveats: Findings come from small patient numbers and require larger validation.

Clones were read by immunoSEQ multiplex PCR, and TCRdb kept only the in-frame ones, dropping some. The repertoire table contains some 14,000 clones. Related graft donors supplied nonmyeloablative bone marrow transplants, and mixed chimerism was transient. Thawed PBMCs were FACS-sorted into unstimulated CD4+CD25+CD127- regulatory T cells, CD4+CD25- non-regulatory cells, CD4 and CD8 cells. Notes on this clone: The antigen is undetermined.

This sequence originates from a human patient who received a combined kidney and bone marrow transplant. Some T cells may trace back to the graft donor. The material sequenced was CD8+ T cells from blood (PBMCs), taken 6 months after the transplant.

CDR3 DNA (partial): TGTGCCAGCACGAGCCCTGGACTCTCCTACGAG. Translating gives CASTSPGLSYE. The full CDR3 is CASTSPGLSYEQYF. V is TRBV6-2 or TRBV6-3 and J is TRBJ2-7; D might be TRBD2 (5 bases). The CDR3 goes on 3 residues after the read ends, and that part is filled in from the germline J gene. CDR3 length equals 14 residues. With 7 bases removed from V and 0 bases from J, the gap between germline ends came to 13 bases. Germline CDR1 reads MNHEY; CDR2 reads SVGEGT.